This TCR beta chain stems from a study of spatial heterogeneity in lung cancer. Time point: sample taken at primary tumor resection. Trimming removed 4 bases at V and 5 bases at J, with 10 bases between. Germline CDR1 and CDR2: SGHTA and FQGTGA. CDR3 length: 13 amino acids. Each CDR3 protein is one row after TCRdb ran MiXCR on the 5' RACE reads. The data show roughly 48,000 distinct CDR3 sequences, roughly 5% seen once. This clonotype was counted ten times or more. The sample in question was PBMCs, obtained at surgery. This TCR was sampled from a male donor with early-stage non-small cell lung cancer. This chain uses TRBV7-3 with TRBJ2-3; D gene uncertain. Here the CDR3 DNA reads TGTGCCAGCAGCTGGGGAAGAGTAGATACGCAGTATTTT. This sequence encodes CASSWGRVDTQYF.